This paragraph covers one TCR beta chain sequence. This sample stems from a study of blood T cell repertoires in COVID-19. With 6 bases removed from V and 6 bases from J, the gap between germline ends came to 15 bases. The CDR3 is 13 residues long. CDR1 and CDR2 from the germline V gene are MNHEY and SVGAGI. Generated by immunoSEQ multiplex PCR, the TCRdb table keeps only in-frame clones and is missing some. The data show fewer than 250,000 clones, with 75% to 90% seen just once and about 3.5% held by the top ten. The sequence was obtained from a woman between 25 and 40 years old who had been exposed to COVID-19. The chain uses TRBV6-5 and TRBJ2-7; D perhaps matches TRBD2 (6 bases). Sample: PBMCs or T cells enriched from blood (not recorded which). The CDR3 protein is CASRGLVWGEQYF. The CDR3 DNA sequence: TGTGCCAGCAGGGGACTCGTATGGGGCGAGCAGTACTTC.